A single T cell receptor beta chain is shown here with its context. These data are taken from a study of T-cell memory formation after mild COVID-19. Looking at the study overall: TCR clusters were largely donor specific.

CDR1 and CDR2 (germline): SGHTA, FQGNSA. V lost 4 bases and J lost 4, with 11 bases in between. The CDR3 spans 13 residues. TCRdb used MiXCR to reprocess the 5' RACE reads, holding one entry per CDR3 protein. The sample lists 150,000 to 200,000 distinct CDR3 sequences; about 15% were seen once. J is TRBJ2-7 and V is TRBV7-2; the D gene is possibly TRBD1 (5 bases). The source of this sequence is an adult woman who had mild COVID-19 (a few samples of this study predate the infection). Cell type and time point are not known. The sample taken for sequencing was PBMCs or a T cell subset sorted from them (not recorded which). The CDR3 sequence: CASSSQPGYEQYF. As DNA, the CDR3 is TGTGCCAGCAGCTCGCAACCAGGGTACGAGCAGTACTTC.